This T cell receptor (beta chain) was documented in a study of regulatory T cells in long-lasting Graves disease. Both iRepertoire HTBI primers and Arm-PCR of CDR3 regions were used to build the TCR beta libraries. Source study methods: Throughout the samples, researchers identified about 62 TRBV and some 13 TRBJ segments. TCRdb fed the multiplex PCR reads into MiXCR, producing one record per CDR3 protein. The V and J calls come from TCRdb's annotation, not from the publication. The sample has 400,000 to 500,000 distinct CDR3 sequences, 11% to 15% seen once; the top ten hold approximately 19%. This clonotype occurred once. Its target is unknown. A much larger clone lies a single base off, so this may be a read error. Regarding time point: newly diagnosed GD, antithyroid drugs for less than 3 months. From RNA extracted from PBMCs, the TCR library was made. General study findings and limits: Among samples with persistent disease, TRBV28, TRBJ1-2 and TRBJ2-5 were favored.

CDR1 SGHTA and CDR2 FQGTGA come from the germline V gene. The V end was cut by 8 bases, the J end by 0 bases, with 18 bases between. The CDR3 length is 16 residues. This same sample was also part of a study on T cells in Graves' hyperthyroidism and ophthalmopathy.

The genes are TRBV7-3 and TRBJ2-3; D is ambiguous. The receptor's source is a woman in her forties or fifties with Graves disease. This specimen was peripheral blood mononuclear cells (PBMCs), taken at new diagnosis, from a patient treated with antithyroid drugs. CDR3 sequence: CASAVSVATSTDTQYF. CDR3 in DNA: TGTGCCAGCGCCGTCTCAGTGGCAACTAGCACAGATACGCAGTATTTT.